This entry lists 17 T cell receptor beta chains sequenced from one sample in a study of blood T cell dynamics during melanoma immunotherapy. Noted time point: pre-treatment baseline. Clones were read by immunoSEQ multiplex PCR, and TCRdb kept only the in-frame ones, dropping some. Altogether nearly 25,000 clones are present, around nine tenths being singletons, with the ten largest covering approximately 4.5%. Sequencing was performed on blood, taken from a patient treated with checkpoint blockade. The receptors here all came from a human donor with melanoma.

This clone was observed a handful of times. The CDR3 reads CSVEGPEGAFF. The CDR3 coding sequence is TGCAGCGTTGAAGGACCTGAGGGAGCTTTCTTT. V usage is TRBV29-1 and J usage is TRBJ1-1; D gene ambiguous. The CDR3 totals 11 residues. Trimming shortened V by 1 base and J by 10 bases, and 10 bases separated the two germline ends. The germline CDR1 and CDR2 sequences are SQVTM and ANQGSEA.

This clone was counted between two and nine times. The rearrangement links TRBV2 to TRBJ1-3; D possibly corresponds to TRBD1 (6 bases). The CDR3 runs 15 residues. From germline, CDR1 is SNHLY and CDR2 FYNNEI. Trimming shortened V by 4 bases and J by 4 bases, and 14 bases separated the two germline ends. The CDR3 loop reads CASSGSGTPGNTIYF. The CDR3 DNA is TGTGCCAGCAGTGGGTCCGGGACACCCGGAAACACCATATATTTT.

This chain joins TRBV28 and TRBJ1-5; D is uncertain. Trimming shortened V by 5 bases and J by 3 bases, and 11 bases separated the two germline ends. The CDR3 spans 14 residues. From germline, CDR1 is MDHEN and CDR2 SYDVKM. CDR3 in DNA: TGTGCCAGCAGTCCCCGCGGTAACAATCAGCCCCAGCATTTT. This encodes CASSPRGNNQPQHF.

This clone was seen just once. The chain has TRBV5-1 and TRBJ1-3, with D possibly TRBD1 on 6 matching bases. Trimming cost V 0 bases and J 4 bases, with 14 bases left between them. The CDR3 loop spans 16 amino acids. Germline lookup yields CDR1 SGHRS and CDR2 YFSETQ. The CDR3 is CASSLVGGASGNTIYF. The CDR3 region has the DNA TGCGCCAGCAGCTTGGTCGGGGGGGCAAGCGGAAACACCATATATTTT.

A remark on this clone: Other DNA variants within this sample encode the same CDR3. This chain joins TRBV7-2 and TRBJ2-3; 10 bases agree with TRBD2. J lost 5 bases, V lost 1 base, and 6 bases had no gene match. The length of the CDR3 is 16 residues. Germline V gene data show CDR1 as SGHTA and CDR2 as FQGNSA. CDR3: CASSLVALAGKDTQYF. CDR3 DNA: TGTGCCAGCAGCTTAGTAGCACTAGCGGGAAAAGATACGCAGTATTTT.

This rearrangement joins TRBV28 to TRBJ1-4; unclear D gene. CDR1 and CDR2 from the germline V gene are MDHEN and SYDVKM. The V and J ends lost 5 bases and 0 bases respectively, with 13 bases between them. The CDR3 extends over 16 amino acids. DNA of the CDR3: TGTGCCAGCAGTCTAGAACGGATTGCAACTAATGAAAAACTGTTTTTT. This translates into CASSLERIATNEKLFF.

This chain links TRBV9 with TRBJ2-4; TRBD1 matches 10 bases. This CDR3 is built from 15 residues. CDR1 is SGDLS and CDR2 is YYNGEE in the germline V gene. Germline trimming cut 4 bases from V and 5 bases from J; bases unmatched to any gene: 6. The CDR3 here is CASSPLTGGENIQYF. CDR3 nucleotide sequence: TGTGCCAGCAGCCCATTGACAGGGGGCGAAAACATTCAGTACTTC.

V usage is TRBV28 and J usage is TRBJ1-1; weak D call: TRBD1 (5 bases). The CDR3 runs to 15 residues. V shed 6 bases and J shed 2 bases, with 16 bases lying between them. Germline CDR1 reads MDHEN; CDR2 reads SYDVKM. CDR3 sequence: CASSTRQIVNTEAFF. CDR3 bases: TGTGCCAGCAGCACAAGACAGATAGTTAACACTGAAGCTTTCTTT. Full variable domain (missing parts from reference TRBV28 and TRBJ1-1): DVKVTQSSRYLVKRTGEKVFLECVQDMDHENMFWYRQDPGLGLRLIYFSYDVKMKEKGDIPEGYSVSREKKERFSLILESASTNQTSMYLCASSTRQIVNTEAFFGQGTRLTVV.

CDR3 nucleotides: TGTGCCAGCTCACCACTGGTTGCGGGCGAGGGTGAAGCTTTCTTT. Amino acids: CASSPLVAGEGEAFF. The V call is TRBV18, the J call TRBJ1-1; D ambiguous. The CDR3 loop spans 15 amino acids. V gave up 1 base and J gave up 7 bases, with 16 bases separating them. Germline lookup yields CDR1 KGHSH and CDR2 LQKENI.

The V call is TRBV4-2, the J call TRBJ1-2; D uncertain. In germline, CDR1 is LGHNA, CDR2 YNFKEQ. There are 15 residues in the CDR3. Trimming stripped 2 bases from V and 2 bases from J, with 12 bases between. The CDR3: CASSQFGRLNYGYTF. The CDR3 DNA reads TGTGCCAGCAGCCAATTCGGCAGACTCAACTATGGCTACACCTTC.

The rearrangement links TRBV21-1 to TRBJ2-5; no DNA check was done on the table's D call, TRBD1. TRBV21-1 corresponds to a pseudogene. The CDR3 consists of 15 residues. The CDR3 sequence is CASSQAGLTGETQYF. CDR3 in DNA: TGTGCCAGCAGCCAAGCGGGCCTCACTGGAGAGACCCAGTACTTC.

The V gene is TRBV4-1, the J gene TRBJ2-5; a possible D gene is TRBD2 (5 bases). Trimming left V 0 bases short and J 1 base short, with 15 bases between. CDR3 length: 17 amino acids. CDR1 MGHRA and CDR2 YSYEKL come from the germline V gene. The CDR3 sequence: CASSQEPPGSLQETQYF. CDR3 DNA: TGCGCCAGCAGCCAAGAGCCCCCGGGGAGCCTCCAAGAGACCCAGTACTTC.

V is TRBV5-1 and J is TRBJ2-5, with D perhaps matching TRBD2 (7 bases). Germline assignment: CDR1 SGHRS and CDR2 YFSETQ. V was shortened by 5 bases and J by 4 bases, with 15 bases between the two germline ends. The CDR3 has 14 residues. DNA for the CDR3: TGCGCCAGCAGGGACAGATCGGGGGGAGAGACCCAGTACTTC. This encodes CASRDRSGGETQYF.

The gene calls are TRBV6-6 and TRBJ2-5; TRBD2 might be the D (5 bases). CDR3 length: 15 amino acids. The germline CDR1 and CDR2 sequences are MNHNY and SVGAGI (reference sequence). V lost 2 bases and J lost 4, with 14 bases in between. The CDR3 is CASSYGRGLRETQYF. The CDR3 bases are TGTGCCAGCAGTTACGGCCGGGGTTTGCGAGAGACCCAGTACTTC.

This chain links TRBV7-2 with TRBJ2-7; D is uncertain. The germline gives CDR1 SGHTA, CDR2 FQGNSA. The CDR3 is 13 residues long. Trimming left V 1 base short and J 3 bases short, with 7 bases between. Written as DNA, the CDR3 is TGTGCCAGCAGCTTAGACACATACTACGAGCAGTACTTC. Amino acid sequence: CASSLDTYYEQYF.

The chain recombines TRBV15 with TRBJ2-5; maybe TRBD1 (5 bases). V lost 3 bases and J lost 4, with 9 bases in between. The CDR3 length is 13 residues. Germline CDR1 reads LNHNV; CDR2 reads YYDKDF (reference sequence). Written as DNA, the CDR3 is TGTGCCACCAGCAGCCGGCAGGGAGAGACCCAGTACTTC. Protein: CATSSRQGETQYF.

This chain links TRBV25-1 with TRBJ2-3; D gene ambiguous. Trimming took 1 base from V and 0 from J, leaving 8 bases between them. Germline V gives CDR1 MGHDK, CDR2 SYGVNS. The CDR3 totals 15 residues. For the CDR3, the DNA is TGTGCCAGCAGTGAATTTCGTGGGAGCACAGATACGCAGTATTTT. Translating it yields CASSEFRGSTDTQYF.